This TCR beta chain is drawn from a study of identifying expanded T cells in peripheral blood. The data were produced by immunoSEQ multiplex PCR, yet TCRdb's version contains in-frame clones alone and is incomplete. The table lists tens of thousands of clones, roughly four fifths of them singletons. With respect to this clone: One junction end disagrees with the germline gene, perhaps due to a read error.

No infections or other immune events were documented during collection. The CDR3 consists of 14 residues. Per germline, CDR1 SNHLY and CDR2 FYNNEI. The TCR was taken from a person aged 18-69 years in good health. The V gene is TRBV2, the J gene TRBJ2-5; unclear D gene. Source material: blood. CDR3 DNA sequence: TGTGCCGGCAGTGAGATCGACTGGCAAGAGACCCAGTACTTC. It codes for CAGSEIDWQETQYF.